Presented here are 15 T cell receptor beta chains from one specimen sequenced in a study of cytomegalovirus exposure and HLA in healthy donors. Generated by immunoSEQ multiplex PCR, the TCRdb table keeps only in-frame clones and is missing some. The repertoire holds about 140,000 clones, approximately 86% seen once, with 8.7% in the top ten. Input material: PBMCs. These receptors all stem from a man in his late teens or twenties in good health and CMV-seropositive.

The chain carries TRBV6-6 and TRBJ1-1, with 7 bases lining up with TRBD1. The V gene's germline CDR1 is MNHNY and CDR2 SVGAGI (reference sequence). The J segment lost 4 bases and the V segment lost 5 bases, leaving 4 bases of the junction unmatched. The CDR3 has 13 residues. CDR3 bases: TGTGCCAGCAGTCCGACAGGGAGCACTGAAGCTTTCTTT. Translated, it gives CASSPTGSTEAFF.

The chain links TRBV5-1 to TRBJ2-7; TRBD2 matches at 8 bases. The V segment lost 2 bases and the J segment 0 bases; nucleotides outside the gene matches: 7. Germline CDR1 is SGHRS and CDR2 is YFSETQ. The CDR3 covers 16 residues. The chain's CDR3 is CASSLGAREGSYEQYF. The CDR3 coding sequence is TGCGCCAGCAGCTTAGGCGCCCGGGAGGGCTCCTACGAGCAGTACTTC. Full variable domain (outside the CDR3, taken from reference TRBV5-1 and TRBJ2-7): KAGVTQTPRYLIKTRGQQVTLSCSPISGHRSVSWYQQTPGQGLQFLFEYFSETQRNKGNFPGRFSGRQFSNSRSEMNVSTLELGDSALYLCASSLGAREGSYEQYFGPGTRLTVT.

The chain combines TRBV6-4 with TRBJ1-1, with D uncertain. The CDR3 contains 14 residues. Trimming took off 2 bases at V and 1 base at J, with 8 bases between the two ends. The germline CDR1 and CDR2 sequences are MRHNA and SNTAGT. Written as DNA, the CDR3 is TGTGCCAGCAGTGACGGTCAGGAGAACACTGAAGCTTTCTTT. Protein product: CASSDGQENTEAFF.

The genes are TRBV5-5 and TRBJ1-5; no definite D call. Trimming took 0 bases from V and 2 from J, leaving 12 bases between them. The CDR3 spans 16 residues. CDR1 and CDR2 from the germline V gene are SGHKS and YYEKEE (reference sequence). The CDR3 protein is CASSLAGRFGNQPQHF. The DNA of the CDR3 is TGTGCCAGCAGCTTGGCCGGGAGGTTCGGCAATCAGCCCCAGCATTTT.

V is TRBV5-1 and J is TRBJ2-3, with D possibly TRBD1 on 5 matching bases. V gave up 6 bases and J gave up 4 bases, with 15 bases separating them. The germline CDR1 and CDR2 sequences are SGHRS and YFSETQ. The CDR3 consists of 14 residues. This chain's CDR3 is CASTYRGHADTQYF. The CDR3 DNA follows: TGCGCCAGCACCTATCGAGGACACGCAGATACGCAGTATTTT.

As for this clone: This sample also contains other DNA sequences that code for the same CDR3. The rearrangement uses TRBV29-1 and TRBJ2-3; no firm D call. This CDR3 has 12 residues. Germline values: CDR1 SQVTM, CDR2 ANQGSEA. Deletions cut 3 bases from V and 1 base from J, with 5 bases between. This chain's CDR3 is CSVDIGTDTQYF. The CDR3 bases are TGCAGCGTTGATATCGGCACAGATACGCAGTATTTT.

The CDR3 bases are TGTGCCAGCAGCTTCGGCGGAGTCGAGCAGTACTTC. Protein product: CASSFGGVEQYF. The V gene is TRBV13, the J gene TRBJ2-7; D is unresolved. CDR1 is PRHDT, CDR2 FYEKMQ, per germline (reference sequence). The CDR3 spans 12 residues. V was pared by 3 bases and J by 6 bases, with 9 bases between.

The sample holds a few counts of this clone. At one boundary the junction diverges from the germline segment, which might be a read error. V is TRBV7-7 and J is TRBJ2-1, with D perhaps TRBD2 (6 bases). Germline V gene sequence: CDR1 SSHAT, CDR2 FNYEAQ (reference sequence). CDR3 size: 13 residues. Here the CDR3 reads CASSSSTSSEQFF. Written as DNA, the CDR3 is TGTGCTAGCAGCTCGTCGACTAGTAGTGAGCAGTTCTTC. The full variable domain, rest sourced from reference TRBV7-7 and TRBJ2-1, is GAGVSQSPRYKVTKRGQDVTLRCDPISSHATLYWYQQALGQGPEFLTYFNYEAQPDKSGLPSDRFSAERPEGSISTLTIQRTEQRDSAMYRCASSSSTSSEQFFGPGTRLTVL.

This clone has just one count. This CDR3 is CVRSSSPYRGGEQYF. The CDR3 DNA reads as TGTGTCAGAAGCTCCAGCCCCTACAGGGGTGGCGAGCAGTACTTC. V is TRBV7-5 and J is TRBJ2-7; the table's D gene call, TRBD1, was not cross checked with the DNA. TRBV7-5 is termed a pseudogene. The CDR3 extends over 15 amino acids.

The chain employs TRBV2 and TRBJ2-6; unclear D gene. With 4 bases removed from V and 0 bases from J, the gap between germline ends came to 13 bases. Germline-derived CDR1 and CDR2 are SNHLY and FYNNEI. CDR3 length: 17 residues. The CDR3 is CASSADSVRSGANVLTF. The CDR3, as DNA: TGTGCCAGCAGTGCCGACTCCGTTCGCTCTGGGGCCAACGTCCTGACTTTC.

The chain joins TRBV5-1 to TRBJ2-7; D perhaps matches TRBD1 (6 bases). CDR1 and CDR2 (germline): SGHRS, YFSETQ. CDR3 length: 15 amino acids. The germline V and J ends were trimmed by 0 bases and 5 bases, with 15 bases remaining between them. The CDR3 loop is CASSLEYGGSDEQYF. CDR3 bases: TGCGCCAGCAGCTTGGAATATGGGGGCTCGGACGAGCAGTACTTC.

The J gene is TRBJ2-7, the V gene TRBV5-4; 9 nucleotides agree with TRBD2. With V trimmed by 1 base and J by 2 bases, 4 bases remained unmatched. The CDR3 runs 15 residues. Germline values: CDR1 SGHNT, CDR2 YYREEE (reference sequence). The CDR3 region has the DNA TGTGCCAGCAGCTTGATAGCGGGAGCGACCTACGAGCAGTACTTC. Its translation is CASSLIAGATYEQYF.

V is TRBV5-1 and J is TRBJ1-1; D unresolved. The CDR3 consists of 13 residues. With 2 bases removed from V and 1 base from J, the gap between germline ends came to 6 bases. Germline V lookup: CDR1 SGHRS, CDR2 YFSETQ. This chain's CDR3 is CASSFTANTEAFF. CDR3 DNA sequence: TGCGCCAGCAGCTTTACAGCGAACACTGAAGCTTTCTTT.

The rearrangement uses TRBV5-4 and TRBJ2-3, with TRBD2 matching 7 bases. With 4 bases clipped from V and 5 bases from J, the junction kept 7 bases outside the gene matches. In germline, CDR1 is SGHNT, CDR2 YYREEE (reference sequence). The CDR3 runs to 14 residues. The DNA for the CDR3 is TGTGCCAGCAGCCCCAGCGGGAATAAAGATACGCAGTATTTT. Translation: CASSPSGNKDTQYF.

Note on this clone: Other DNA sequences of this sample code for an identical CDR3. The CDR3 coding sequence is TGTGCCTGGAGTCCAAACACAGATACGCAGTATTTT. Translating it yields CAWSPNTDTQYF. The chain links TRBV30 to TRBJ2-3; no clear D. Trimming stripped 2 bases from V and 2 bases from J, with 5 bases between. Germline V gene sequence: CDR1 GTSNPN, CDR2 SVGIG (reference sequence). The CDR3 contains 12 residues. Drawing the rest from reference TRBV30 and TRBJ2-3, the complete variable domain is SQTIHQWPATLVQPVGSPLSLECTVEGTSNPNLYWYRQAAGRGLQLLFYSVGIGQISSEVPQNLSASRPQDRQFILSSKKLLLSDSGFYLCAWSPNTDTQYFGPGTRLTVL.